The entry that follows covers one T cell receptor beta chain sequence. Its antigen is undetermined. This entry comes from a study of shared clonotypes between healthy human individuals. Findings and caveats of the study: Sequencing depth was expected to influence donor clonotype sharing. What rarefaction showed was incomplete sorted-subset sequencing despite large depth.

Clones were sequenced by immunoSEQ multiplex PCR, and TCRdb holds only the in-frame ones, with some missing. Here the sample spans roughly 2 million clones, 95% being singletons. The source is a young man in good health. Input material: naive CD4+ T cells sorted from blood. Subset of the sample: CD45RA+ positively selected.

The CDR3 DNA sequence: TGTGCCAGCACCGCCGGGGAGCAAGAGACCCAGTACTTC. It translates to CASTAGEQETQYF. The chain uses TRBV7-8 and TRBJ2-5; possibly TRBD2 for D (5 bases). Trimming stripped 7 bases from V and 2 bases from J, with 11 bases between. CDR1 is SGHVS and CDR2 is FQNEAQ in the germline V gene. CDR3 length: 13 amino acids.